This TCR beta chain was obtained from a study of tumor-infiltrating lymphocytes in localized non-small cell lung cancer. The wider study: Some samples were collected after neoadjuvant chemotherapy; smokers, never-smokers and several histologies were included.

Germline V gene lookup returns CDR1 MDHEN and CDR2 SYDVKM. Trimming stripped 5 bases from V and 0 bases from J, with 11 bases between. This CDR3 contains 15 residues. Assay used: immunoSEQ multiplex PCR; TCRdb lists only in-frame clones, some missing. The sample lists thousands of clones, 65% to 80% occurring once. Findings and limits, study-wide: Higher tumor T cell infiltration than in uninvolved lung was supported by TCRbeta sequencing.

Relative to its sample, this clone is medium-sized. No antigen is known for it. The sequence derives from a human donor with non-small cell lung cancer. V gene TRBV28 combines with J gene TRBJ1-3, with D hard to call. Sequencing was performed on lung tumor tissue. This CDR3 is CASSTSILSGNTIYF. CDR3 coding DNA: TGTGCCAGCAGTACCTCTATACTCTCTGGAAACACCATATATTTT.